This T cell receptor beta chain was recorded in a study of shared clonotypes between healthy human individuals (dated by TCRdb to about 2020). Regarding the research as a whole: The cohort included three men and a couple of women between 18 and 49 years of age. To estimate repertoire size and how much clonotype sharing occurs between individuals, the study deeply sequenced the blood TCR repertoires of five healthy adults. Per donor, three plates each were used for CD4 naive and CD4 memory, two for CD8 naive, and one for CD8 memory. Per donor, leukapheresis produced somewhere between about 0.8 and 9 billion PBMCs. Different laboratories and diverse techniques were used to prepare libraries and sequence TCR repertoires, to increase sequencing depth and limit assay-specific biases.

Donors were healthy HIV-negative adults with no recently reported acute infections or vaccinations. Only Caucasian adults living in Nashville, Tennessee, USA were represented among the donors. CD4+ T cells were enriched through magnetic negative selection, after which naive cells were positively selected on CD45RA and the remaining negative fraction served as the memory subset. After blood collection by leukapheresis, PBMCs were isolated using Ficoll-Histopaque density gradient centrifugation and then cryopreserved in the vapor phase of liquid nitrogen. Analytical flow cytometry was used to check the purity and quantity of each magnetically sorted T cell population. Genomic DNA was isolated from each sorted fraction and quantified by UV absorbance on a Nanodrop 2000c. Of note for this clone: The specificity of this receptor is unknown. No much larger clone is present one base from it, and per-base qualities are unavailable. Other DNA variants within this sample encode the same CDR3.

Using the deep immunoSEQ assay, TCR CDR3 regions were amplified from genomic DNA by multiplex PCR. Extracted genomic DNA from each cell subset was distributed evenly across all wells of several immunoSEQ 96-well plates, and each plate was treated as a replicate. Each replicate PCR for sorted subsets received around 200 ng genomic DNA, equal to about 30,000 T cell genomes. Purified libraries were measured with a Qubit 3.0 fluorometer, size-checked on a Bioanalyzer 2100, and measured again with the KAPA Library Quantification kit. Every immunoSEQ 96-well plate was sequenced on a separate single-read 150-cycle Illumina NextSeq 550 flow cell. Regarding the original processing steps: Because the immunoSEQ output held only junctional sequences and lacked quality scores, the filtering could not match the filtering applied to full-length reads. Sequences were annotated with PyIR, a Python wrapper for IgBLAST v1.9, and V/J genes and CDR3 were assigned using IMGT germline references. Reads were removed for weak V/J assignments (E-value above 1e-6), missing CDR3, stop codons, out-of-frame junctions, or ambiguous translated residues. V3J clonotypes were defined as sequences sharing the same inferred V gene, J gene, and CDR3 amino acid sequence. Percentage overlap between repertoires was calculated by dividing the number of shared unique clonotypes by the size of the smaller repertoire. Repertoire richness was assessed with RTK rarefaction, the Chao1 estimator, and Recon v2.1 estimates of unobserved clonotypes. Generation probabilities were computed with OLGA for all TCRbeta clonotypes obtained by the gDNA method from several donors. In TCRdb, the immuneACCESS table is reduced to in-frame sequences with V and J assigned. These tables do not hold every clone; where another copy was compared, an unresolved V gene accounts for under half, and the others remain unexplained. That table supplies the V and J calls and clone size; D and trimming were determined from the DNA. This sample holds about 2.4 million clones; more than 85% were observed only once. The ten biggest clones cover 0.35% to 0.45% of the sample.

V sheds 1 base and J sheds 0 bases, leaving 8 bases between their ends. The CDR3 starts with the cysteine, ends with the phenylalanine, and has 14 residues. The DNA shown is the 42-base CDR3, in frame from base 1. CDR1 SGHRS and CDR2 YFSETQ are derived from the germline V gene. Results and caveats for the whole study, not just this receptor: Compared with non-shared clonotypes, the clonotypes found in all four sorted-subset donors had higher generation probabilities. Sharing across several donors was observed for about 4.8% of naive CD4, under 4% of naive CD8, 2% to 2.5% of memory CD4, and approximately 0.41% of memory CD8 clonotypes. Rarefaction of sorted-subset datasets indicated incomplete sequencing despite the large sequencing depth. Naive subsets generally had larger estimated clonotype richness than memory subsets. Based on pairwise subsampling, the degree of clonotype sharing among donors was expected to be affected by sequencing depth. Because the study included a small number of donors, the genetic and exposure-history diversity represented was limited. Sampling was restricted to blood, and TCR repertoires in tissue are likely to differ from TCR repertoires in blood.

This receptor was identified in a man between 18 and 35 years old in good health. Some clones in this sample may be carry-over from other donors' samples. The sample taken for sequencing was naive CD4+ T cells from PBMCs. This specimen's cell subset or site label, interpreted: CD45RA+ positively selected. The chain is made from TRBV5-1 and TRBJ2-7; the D gene is possibly TRBD1, with 5 bases matching. The bases are TGCGCCAGCAGCTTGACAGGCCCCTCCTACGAGCAGTACTTC. The encoded protein is CASSLTGPSYEQYF.